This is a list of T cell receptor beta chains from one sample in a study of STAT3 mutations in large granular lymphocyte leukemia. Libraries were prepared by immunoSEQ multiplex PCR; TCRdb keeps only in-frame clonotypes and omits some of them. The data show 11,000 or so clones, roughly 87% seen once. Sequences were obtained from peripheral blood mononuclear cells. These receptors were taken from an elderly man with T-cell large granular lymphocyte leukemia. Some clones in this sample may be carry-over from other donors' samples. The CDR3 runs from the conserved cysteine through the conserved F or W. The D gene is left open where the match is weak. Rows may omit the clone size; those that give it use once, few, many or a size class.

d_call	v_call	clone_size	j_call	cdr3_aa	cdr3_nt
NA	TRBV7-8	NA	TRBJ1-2	CASSLADGPPHYTF	TGTGCCAGCAGCTTAGCCGACGGCCCTCCCCACTACACCTTC
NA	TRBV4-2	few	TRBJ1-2	CASSQEQQDYGYTF	TGTGCCAGCAGCCAAGAACAGCAAGACTATGGCTACACCTTC
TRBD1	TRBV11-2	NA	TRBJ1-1	CASSPLTTGGGAFF	TGTGCCAGCAGCCCTTTAACGACAGGGGGGGGAGCTTTCTTT
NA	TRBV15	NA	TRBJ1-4	CATSRRAQGNEKLFF	TGTGCCACCAGCAGACGGGCGCAGGGTAATGAAAAACTGTTTTTT
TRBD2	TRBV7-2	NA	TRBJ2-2	CASSTRESRNTGELFF	TGTGCCAGCAGCACGCGGGAGAGCCGTAACACCGGGGAGCTGTTTTTT
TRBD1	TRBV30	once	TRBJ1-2	CAYKQGADYGYTF	TGTGCCTACAAACAGGGGGCCGACTATGGCTACACCTTC
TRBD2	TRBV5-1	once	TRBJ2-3	CASGEAGSTDTQYF	TGCGCCAGCGGAGAAGCGGGGTCCACAGATACGCAGTATTTT
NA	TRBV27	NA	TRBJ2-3	CASSPGALLVTDTQYF	TGTGCCAGCTCGCCGGGTGCCCTGTTGGTCACAGATACGCAGTATTTT
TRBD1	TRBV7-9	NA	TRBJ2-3	CASHTGTGTDTQYF	TGTGCCAGTCACACCGGGACAGGGACAGATACGCAGTATTTT
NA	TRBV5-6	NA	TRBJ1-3	CASSGTGTSGNTIYF	TGTGCCAGCAGCGGTACAGGGACTTCTGGAAACACCATATATTTT
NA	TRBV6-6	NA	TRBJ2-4	CASSYAAGIPENIQYF	TGTGCCAGCAGTTACGCAGCAGGGATCCCCGAAAACATTCAGTACTTC
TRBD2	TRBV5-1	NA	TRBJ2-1	CASSLGASGGQYNEQFF	TGCGCCAGCAGCTTGGGGGCTAGCGGGGGGCAGTACAATGAGCAGTTCTTC
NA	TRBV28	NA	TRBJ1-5	CASTPGWGNQPQHF	TGTGCCAGCACACCCGGGTGGGGAAATCAGCCCCAGCATTTT
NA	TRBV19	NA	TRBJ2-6	CASSAGRGITGANVLTF	TGTGCCAGTAGTGCCGGACGGGGTATAACCGGGGCCAACGTCCTGACTTTC
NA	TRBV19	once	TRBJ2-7	CASSNGGYEQYF	TGTGCCAGTTCGAACGGGGGTTACGAGCAGTACTTC
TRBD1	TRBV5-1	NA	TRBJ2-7	CASSLQPGQGYEQYF	TGCGCCAGCAGCCTTCAACCGGGACAGGGCTACGAGCAGTACTTC
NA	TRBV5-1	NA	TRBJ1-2	CASSSDPVGFYGYTF	TGCGCCAGCAGCTCGGACCCGGTGGGTTTTTATGGCTACACCTTC
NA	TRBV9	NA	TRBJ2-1	CASSDPKSGPRGHEQFF	TGTGCCAGCAGTGATCCCAAGTCCGGGCCCCGGGGCCATGAGCAGTTCTTC
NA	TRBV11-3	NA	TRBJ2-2	CASSSVSGELFF	TGTGCCAGCAGCTCCGTTTCCGGGGAGCTGTTTTTT
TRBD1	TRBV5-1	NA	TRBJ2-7	CASSLEGTGNSYEQYF	TGCGCCAGCAGCTTGGAAGGGACAGGGAACTCCTACGAGCAGTACTTC
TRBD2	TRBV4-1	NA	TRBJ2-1	CASSQLTSGGFLDEQFF	TGCGCCAGCAGCCAACTGACTAGCGGGGGTTTTTTGGATGAGCAGTTCTTC
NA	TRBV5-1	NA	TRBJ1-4	CASSLGGLDEKLFF	TGCGCCAGCAGCTTAGGGGGGTTGGATGAAAAACTGTTTTTT
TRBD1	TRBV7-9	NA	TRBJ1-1	CASSLDIGQGNTEAFF	TGTGCCAGCAGCTTAGACATCGGACAGGGGAACACTGAAGCTTTCTTT
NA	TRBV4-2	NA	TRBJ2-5	CASSQTTGGRTQETQYF	TGTGCCAGCAGCCAAACAACCGGGGGGCGAACTCAAGAGACCCAGTACTTC
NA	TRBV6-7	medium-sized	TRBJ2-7	CASRFGQPQRGMEQYF	TGTGCCAGCAGATTCGGACAGCCTCAAAGGGGGATGGAGCAGTACTTC
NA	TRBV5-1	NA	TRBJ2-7	CASSRDAYSYEQYF	TGCGCCAGCAGCCGTGACGCTTACTCCTACGAGCAGTACTTC
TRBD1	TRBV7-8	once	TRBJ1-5	CASTGDRAPNQPQHF	TGTGCCAGCACCGGGGACAGGGCCCCTAACCAGCCCCAGCATTTT
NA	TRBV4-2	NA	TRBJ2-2	CASSPGALNTGELFF	TGTGCCAGTTCCCCGGGGGCCCTAAACACCGGGGAGCTGTTTTTT
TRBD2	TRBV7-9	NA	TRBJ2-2	CASSWGLASGELFF	TGTGCCAGCAGCTGGGGACTAGCGAGCGGGGAGCTGTTTTTT
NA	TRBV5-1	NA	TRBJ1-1	CASSSSGVGTEAFF	TGCGCCAGCAGCTCCTCGGGGGTCGGGACTGAAGCTTTCTTT
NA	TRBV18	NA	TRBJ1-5	CASSPGNNNQPQHF	TGTGCCAGCTCGCCGGGAAATAACAATCAGCCCCAGCATTTT
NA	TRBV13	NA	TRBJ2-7	CASSLSSRVYEQYF	TGTGCCAGCAGCTTATCAAGCAGGGTCTACGAGCAGTACTTC
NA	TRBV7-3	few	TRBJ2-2	CASSSSPANTGELFF	TGTGCCAGCAGCTCGTCGCCCGCGAACACCGGGGAGCTGTTTTTT
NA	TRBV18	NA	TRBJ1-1	CASSSGTPEAFF	TGTGCCAGCTCATCCGGGACGCCTGAAGCTTTCTTT
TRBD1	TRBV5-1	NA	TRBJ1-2	CASSLRGQDLYGYTF	TGCGCCAGCAGCTTAAGGGGACAGGACCTCTATGGCTACACCTTC
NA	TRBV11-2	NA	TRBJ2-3	CASTLDGPTDTQYF	TGTGCCAGCACCTTGGACGGGCCCACAGATACGCAGTATTTT
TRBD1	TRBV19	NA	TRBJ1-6	CASSILDRTSSPLHF	TGTGCCAGTAGTATTCTGGACAGGACTTCTTCACCCCTCCACTTT
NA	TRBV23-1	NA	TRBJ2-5	CASRALRARETQYF	TGCGCCAGCAGGGCTTTAAGGGCTAGGGAGACCCAGTACTTC
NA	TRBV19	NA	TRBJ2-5	CASPTDLLQETQYF	TGTGCCAGCCCCACGGACTTGCTACAAGAGACCCAGTACTTC
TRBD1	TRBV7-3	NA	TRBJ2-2	CASSETRQGGSGELFF	TGTGCCAGCAGCGAGACCCGACAGGGGGGGTCCGGGGAGCTGTTTTTT
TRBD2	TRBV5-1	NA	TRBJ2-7	CASSPLQGGGTSSYEQYF	TGCGCCAGCAGCCCCCTCCAGGGCGGGGGGACCAGCTCCTACGAGCAGTACTTC
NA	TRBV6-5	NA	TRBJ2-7	CASRMGDTSYEQYF	TGTGCCAGCAGGATGGGGGACACCTCCTACGAGCAGTACTTC
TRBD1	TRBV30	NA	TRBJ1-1	CAWSEGTGDPLAFF	TGTGCCTGGAGTGAAGGGACAGGGGATCCTTTGGCTTTCTTT
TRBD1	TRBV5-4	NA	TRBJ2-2	CASSLQGGAGGELFF	TGTGCCAGCAGCTTGCAAGGGGGCGCCGGCGGGGAGCTGTTTTTT
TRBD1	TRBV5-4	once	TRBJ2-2	CASSLDRGSWELFF	TGTGCCAGCAGCTTGGACAGGGGTAGTTGGGAGCTGTTTTTT
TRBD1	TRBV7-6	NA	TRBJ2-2	CASSLDSYGQGYTGELFF	TGTGCCAGCAGCTTAGATAGCTACGGACAGGGGTACACCGGGGAGCTGTTTTTT
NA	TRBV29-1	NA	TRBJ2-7	CSVISPGHSYEQYF	TGCAGCGTCATCTCCCCCGGCCACTCCTACGAGCAGTACTTC
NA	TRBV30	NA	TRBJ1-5	CAWTGTGGQPQHF	TGTGCCTGGACCGGGACCGGCGGTCAGCCCCAGCATTTT
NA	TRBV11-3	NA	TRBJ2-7	CASSGRTGEQYF	TGTGCCAGCAGCGGTCGGACGGGGGAGCAGTACTTC
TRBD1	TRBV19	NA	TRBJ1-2	CASSTFSDRGNDGYTF	TGTGCCAGTAGTACCTTCTCGGACAGGGGAAACGATGGCTACACCTTC
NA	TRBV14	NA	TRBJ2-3	CASSQGIVITDTQYF	TGTGCCAGCAGCCAAGGGATAGTTATCACAGATACGCAGTATTTT
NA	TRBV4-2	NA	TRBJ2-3	CASSLGSGTDTQYF	TGTGCCAGCAGCCTGGGGTCTGGCACAGATACGCAGTATTTT